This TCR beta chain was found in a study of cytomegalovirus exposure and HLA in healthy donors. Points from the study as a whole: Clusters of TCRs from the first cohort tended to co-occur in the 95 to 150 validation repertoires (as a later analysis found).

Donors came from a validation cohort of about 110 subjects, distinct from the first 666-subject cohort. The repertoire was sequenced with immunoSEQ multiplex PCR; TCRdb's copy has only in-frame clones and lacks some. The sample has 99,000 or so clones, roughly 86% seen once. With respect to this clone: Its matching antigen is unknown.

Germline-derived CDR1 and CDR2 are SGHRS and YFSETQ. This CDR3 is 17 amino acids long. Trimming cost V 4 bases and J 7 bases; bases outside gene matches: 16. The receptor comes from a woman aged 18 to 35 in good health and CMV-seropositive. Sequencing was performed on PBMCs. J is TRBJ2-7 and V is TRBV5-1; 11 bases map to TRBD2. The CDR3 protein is CASSTLLAGVRSGEQYF. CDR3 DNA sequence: TGCGCCAGCAGCACCCTACTAGCGGGAGTAAGGTCGGGAGAGCAGTACTTC.